This T cell receptor beta chain was obtained from a study of T cell repertoires in breast cancer. Study summary: Of the approximately 21 tumors, the majority were ER+/PR+.

This clonotype counts as large. During the second nested PCR, blocking oligonucleotides suppressed genes that were not paired. One entry per CDR3 protein, called by TCRdb with MiXCR from the emulsion pairing reads. Of about 740 distinct CDR3 sequences listed, roughly a third were seen once; the top ten hold more than 20%. V dropped 2 bases and J dropped 2; count of bases not matched to a gene: 5. The germline CDR1 and CDR2 sequences are SEHNR and FQNEAQ (reference sequence). The CDR3 is made up of 15 amino acids. Paired alpha-beta TCRs of CD8+ T cells were analyzed by expanded emulsion RT-PCR. The TCR was taken from a pool of human donors with breast cancer or a healthy control (not recorded which). The genes are TRBV7-9 and TRBJ1-2; 7 nucleotides align to TRBD1. The material sequenced was CD8+ T cells. The CDR3 bases are TGTGCCAGCAGCTTATATATGGGACAGAACTATGGCTACACCTTC. This encodes CASSLYMGQNYGYTF.